This T cell receptor (beta chain) was captured in a study of blood T cells in healthy people across ages. The J segment lost 7 bases and the V segment lost 0 bases, leaving 4 bases of the junction unmatched. The CDR3 is 15 amino acids. CDR1 is KGHSH and CDR2 is LQKENI in the germline V gene. Using a J-beta primer mix together with a sample-barcoded 5' primer, a second PCR was run for roughly 7 to 11 cycles. No fewer than 3 million CDR3-containing paired-end reads came from each sample. TCRdb reanalysed the 5' RACE reads using MiXCR and keeps one entry per CDR3 protein. The repertoire holds fewer than 900,000 distinct CDR3 sequences, with roughly 47% as singletons.

This rearrangement joins TRBV18 to TRBJ2-3; 10 bases agree with TRBD1. The sequence came from a woman in her sixties or seventies in good health. What was sequenced was blood. CDR3 in DNA: TGTGCCAGCTCACCACCGGGACAGGGGCCTAATACGCAGTATTTT. Its protein product is CASSPPGQGPNTQYF.